These 18 T cell receptor beta chains originate from one sample sequenced in a study of Ad26.COV2.S vaccination and SARS-CoV-2 variants. Described treatment: about 20 received Ad26.COV2.S at low or high dose, single or two shots; about 5 received placebo; per-sample allocation not given. Sampling occurred on day 63 after the first vaccine or placebo injection. The assay was immunoSEQ multiplex PCR, and TCRdb's table has in-frame clones only and misses some. In the table there are hundreds of thousands of clones, 75% to 90% of which are singletons. Sequenced material: peripheral blood, taken in a trial of Ad26.COV2.S vaccine versus placebo. These receptors came from a person between 18 and 60 years old who received the Ad26.COV2.S COVID-19 vaccine or a placebo.

The gene calls are TRBV5-1 and TRBJ2-7, with 7 bases identical to TRBD1. CDR3 length: 14 amino acids. Trimming at V came to 4 bases and at J to 3 bases, leaving 7 bases not matched to a gene. Per the germline V gene, CDR1 is SGHRS and CDR2 is YFSETQ. The CDR3 loop is CASSPGQIYYEQYF. CDR3 DNA sequence: TGCGCCAGCAGCCCGGGACAGATCTACTACGAGCAGTACTTC.

The DNA of the CDR3 is TGTGCCAGTAGTATAGCCAGGAGCCCTGGGGCCAACGTCCTGACTTTC. It specifies CASSIARSPGANVLTF. This chain joins TRBV19 and TRBJ2-6; D is unclear. Trimming shortened V by 1 base and J by 2 bases, and 9 bases separated the two germline ends. Germline V lookup: CDR1 LNHDA, CDR2 SQIVND (reference sequence). This CDR3 comprises 16 residues.

The chain has TRBV3-1 (or the pseudogene TRBV3-2) and TRBJ2-7, with 11 positions matching TRBD1. The germline V gene encodes CDR1 LGHDT and CDR2 YNNKEL (reference sequence). Trimming removed 4 bases from V and 6 bases from J; junction bases left unmatched: 5. There are 14 residues in the CDR3. The CDR3 protein is CASSPRTGGLEQYF. The CDR3 region has the DNA TGTGCCAGCAGCCCTAGGACAGGGGGCCTCGAGCAGTACTTC.

The V call is TRBV27, the J call TRBJ2-7, with D unclear. The CDR3 consists of 13 residues. The germline V gene encodes CDR1 MNHEY and CDR2 SMNVEV (reference sequence). With 0 bases removed from V and 2 bases from J, the gap between germline ends came to 5 bases. The CDR3: CASSLSVAYEQYF. The CDR3, as DNA: TGTGCCAGCAGTTTATCGGTAGCCTACGAGCAGTACTTC.

The genes are TRBV6-6 and TRBJ1-6; D might be TRBD1 (6 bases). V was clipped by 6 bases and J by 7 bases, with 13 bases between them. Looked up from germline, CDR1 is MNHNY and CDR2 is SVGAGI (reference sequence). The CDR3 is 14 residues long. CDR3: CASSLGGANSPLHF. The CDR3 DNA follows: TGTGCCAGCAGCCTGGGGGGCGCGAATTCACCCCTCCACTTT.

This clone appeared once. V and J are TRBV29-1 and TRBJ2-3, with 8 bases aligning to TRBD1. Trimming at V came to 7 bases and at J to 4 bases, leaving 7 bases not matched to a gene. The CDR3 covers 13 residues. Germline values: CDR1 SQVTM, CDR2 ANQGSEA. The CDR3 loop is CSGQGSGPDTQYF. The CDR3 DNA sequence: TGCAGCGGACAGGGGTCTGGTCCAGATACGCAGTATTTT.

This clone has only a few counts. The chain carries TRBV28 and TRBJ2-7, with no clear D. The germline V and J ends were trimmed by 3 bases and 2 bases, with 8 bases remaining between them. Germline lookup yields CDR1 MDHEN and CDR2 SYDVKM. The CDR3 covers 13 residues. CDR3 protein: CASSLVGTYEQYF. Written as DNA, the CDR3 is TGTGCCAGCAGTTTGGTAGGGACCTACGAGCAGTACTTC.

This chain links TRBV12-3 or TRBV12-4 with TRBJ2-7, with D unresolved. Deletions cut 2 bases from V and 6 bases from J, with 8 bases between. The CDR3 contains 12 residues. DNA for the CDR3: TGTGCCAGCAGTTTATGGCGGAGCGAGCAGTACTTC. Its translation: CASSLWRSEQYF.

This sequence joins TRBV14 and TRBJ2-1, with 9 bases lining up with TRBD1. The germline V gene has CDR1 SGHDN and CDR2 FVKESK. V was clipped by 0 bases and J by 9 bases; unmatched bases: 6. CDR3 length: 15 amino acids. CDR3 DNA: TGTGCCAGCAGCCAAGATTGGACAGGGGTGGGTGAGCAGTTCTTC. It codes for CASSQDWTGVGEQFF.

On this clone itself: An end of the junction differs from the germline gene, which may be a read error. The chain carries TRBV7-2 and TRBJ2-1, with TRBD2 as a possible D gene (5 bases). This CDR3 is built from 15 residues. Germline CDR1 SGHTA, CDR2 FQGNSA. The CDR3 sequence: CASSLAGTSYNEQFF. As DNA, the CDR3 is TGTGCCAGCAGCCTAGCCGGAACATCCTACAATGAGCAGTTCTTC. The full variable domain, with the rest looked up from reference TRBV7-2 and TRBJ2-1, is GAGVSQSPSNKVTEKGKDVELRCDPISGHTALYWYRQSLGQGLEFLIYFQGNSAPDKSGLPSDRFSAERTGGSVSTLTIQRTQQEDSAVYLCASSLAGTSYNEQFFGPGTRLTVL.

The chain links TRBV4-1 to TRBJ2-7; D is perhaps TRBD1 or TRBD2 (5 bases each). This CDR3 is 16 amino acids long. Trimming took 2 bases from V and 2 from J, leaving 16 bases between them. Germline assignment: CDR1 MGHRA and CDR2 YSYEKL. This CDR3 is CASSQHSGTEAYEQYF. In nucleotides, the CDR3 is TGCGCCAGCAGCCAACATTCAGGGACGGAGGCCTACGAGCAGTACTTC.

The chain recombines TRBV19 with TRBJ1-1; D perhaps matches TRBD1 (5 bases). This CDR3 spans 13 amino acids. V was clipped by 6 bases and J by 1 base, with 9 bases between them. Per the germline V gene, CDR1 is LNHDA and CDR2 is SQIVND (reference sequence). This CDR3 reads CASRRTPNTEAFF. CDR3 DNA sequence: TGTGCCAGTAGAAGGACACCGAACACTGAAGCTTTCTTT.

The chain couples TRBV15 to TRBJ1-3; D is perhaps TRBD1 (5 bases). The CDR3 spans 16 residues. Trimming took off 2 bases at V and 0 bases at J, with 11 bases between the two ends. Germline CDR1 LNHNV, CDR2 YYDKDF (reference sequence). CDR3 residues: CATSRTYDSSGNTIYF. DNA of the CDR3: TGTGCCACCAGCAGAACCTATGACAGCTCTGGAAACACCATATATTTT.

The rearrangement joins TRBV11-3 to TRBJ2-7, with a tentative D call TRBD1 (5 bases). V was pared by 4 bases and J by 0 bases, with 10 bases between. CDR1 is SGHNT and CDR2 is YENEEA in the germline V gene. The CDR3 extends over 14 amino acids. The DNA for the CDR3 is TGTGCCAGCAGCTCGACAGAGAGCTCCTACGAGCAGTACTTC. Translated, it gives CASSSTESSYEQYF.

The chain combines TRBV7-2 with TRBJ2-1; 12 nucleotides align to TRBD2. The CDR3 has 17 amino acids. The trim removed 2 bases at V and 5 bases at J, leaving 7 bases unmatched. Germline-derived CDR1 and CDR2 are SGHTA and FQGNSA. CDR3 in DNA: TGTGCCAGCAGCTTATGGGAACTAGCGGGGGGTAACAATGAGCAGTTCTTC. Protein product: CASSLWELAGGNNEQFF.

J is TRBJ2-7 and V is TRBV7-9, with D unclear. V dropped 3 bases and J dropped 5 bases, with 17 bases sitting between them. Germline lookup yields CDR1 SEHNR and CDR2 FQNEAQ (reference sequence). The CDR3 runs to 15 residues. The CDR3 loop is CASSFDQDVFHEQYF. The CDR3 DNA reads TGTGCCAGCAGCTTCGACCAGGACGTGTTCCACGAGCAGTACTTC.

The table lists this clone with a count of one. This chain joins TRBV5-5 and TRBJ1-6; D not certain. The CDR3 extends over 13 amino acids. Germline V gene sequence: CDR1 SGHKS, CDR2 YYEKEE (reference sequence). Trimming removed 1 base at V and 8 bases at J, with 7 bases between. CDR3 sequence (DNA): TGTGCCAGCAGCTTGACGTTAGATTCACCCCTCCACTTT. Its protein is CASSLTLDSPLHF.

The V gene is TRBV18, the J gene TRBJ2-5; D is perhaps TRBD1 (5 bases). The CDR3 spans 14 residues. Germline V lookup: CDR1 KGHSH, CDR2 LQKENI. Deletions cut 3 bases from V and 6 bases from J, with 14 bases between. The CDR3 reads CASSPGQGHQTQYF. CDR3 sequence (DNA): TGTGCCAGCTCACCGGGGCAGGGTCATCAGACCCAGTACTTC. Together with reference TRBV18 and TRBJ2-5, the CDR3 gives the full variable domain: NAGVMQNPRHLVRRRGQEARLRCSPMKGHSHVYWYRQLPEEGLKFMVYLQKENIIDESGMPKERFSAEFPKEGPSILRIQQVVRGDSAAYFCASSPGQGHQTQYFGPGTRLLVL.